This entry lists 13 T cell receptor beta chains sequenced from one sample in a study of CD8+ T cells in alopecia areata (dated by TCRdb to the late 2010s). Cells from mouse cutaneous lymph nodes were pooled, stained for CD4, CD8alpha, NKG2D, NKG2ACE and other markers, and then sorted on a BD Influx. Library preparation employed the immunoSEQ multiplex PCR assay. For TCR sequencing, RNA was extracted from every sample and reverse transcribed into cDNA to serve as template. Entries here come from immuneACCESS through TCRdb and include only in-frame sequences with V and J called. Some clones fail to appear in such tables; in the studies checked, an unresolved V gene covers under half of the shortfall, and the cause of the remainder is unknown. The sample records around 290,000 clones, none occurring a single time. About 1.2% of the sample comes from the top ten. Sequenced: CD4+ T cells sorted from a lymph node. The receptors were sampled from a C3H/HeJ mouse with alopecia areata. This mouse strain carries MHC haplotype H2-k.

This clone was seen more than once but under ten times. Gene labels here are mouse ones. The CDR3 goes on 4 residues after the read ends, and that part is filled in from the germline J gene. The chain has TRBV19 and TRBJ2-1; a possible D gene is TRBD1 (5 bases). V gave up 1 base and J gave up 0 bases, with 8 bases separating them. Looked up from germline, CDR1 is FNHDT and CDR2 is SITEND (reference sequence). CDR3 length: 15 residues. The covered CDR3 bases are TGTGCCAGCAGTATACGACAGCATAACTATGCT. It specifies CASSIRQHNYA. The whole CDR3 sequence is CASSIRQHNYAEQFF.

To note about this clone: Genes and germline come from the mouse. The read is 4 residues too short to cover the CDR3 end, so that end is filled in from the germline J gene. The gene calls are TRBV19 and TRBJ2-3; no firm D call. Trimming left V 2 bases short and J 1 base short, with 8 bases between. Germline V gives CDR1 FNHDT, CDR2 SITEND (reference sequence). There are 14 residues in the CDR3. Incomplete CDR3 DNA: TGTGCCAGCAGTATCTACAGTGGTGCAGAA. Encoded protein: CASSIYSGAE. The full CDR3 protein is CASSIYSGAETLYF.

A few counts support this clone. Gene names are mouse gene names. The read halts 3 residues ahead of the CDR3 end, with the missing end drawn from the germline J gene. The chain combines TRBV19 with TRBJ1-6; the D is unclear. TRBJ1-6 is designated an ORF whose function remains uncertain. V lost 5 bases and J 0 bases, leaving 9 bases between the germline ends. The CDR3 extends over 15 amino acids. Germline loops: CDR1 FNHDT, CDR2 SITEND (reference sequence). CDR3 DNA, as far as it was read: TGTGCCAGCAGACTTACAGATTCCTATAATTCGCCC. Protein: CASRLTDSYNSP. The full CDR3 sequence reads CASRLTDSYNSPLYF.

This clone occurred a few times. Mouse names are used for the genes. Read coverage stops 3 residues before the CDR3 terminus; the germline J gene supplies the remainder. J is TRBJ1-6 and V is TRBV13-2; 10 nucleotides agree with TRBD1. TRBJ1-6 qualifies as an ORF whose function is uncertain. The V and J ends lost 3 bases and 5 bases, in that order; junction bases with no gene match: 8. The germline V gene encodes CDR1 NNHNN and CDR2 SYGAGS (reference sequence). This CDR3 has 17 residues. CDR3 DNA (partial): TGTGCCAGCGGTGGGGACCGGGACAGGGGAGATAATTCGCCC. Its protein is CASGGDRDRGDNSP. From start to end, the CDR3 is CASGGDRDRGDNSPLYF.

Concerning this clone itself: Germline and genes: mouse. The CDR3 is cut off 4 residues early in the read; its end comes from the germline J gene. V gene TRBV13-1 combines with J gene TRBJ2-3; possibly TRBD2 for D (7 bases). There are 15 residues in the CDR3. V lost 2 bases, J lost 3 bases, and 13 bases lay in between. Germline V CDR1 and CDR2: NSHNY, SYGAGN. Partial CDR3 DNA: TGTGCCAGCAGTGAGAGGGGGGCGCGGGCAGAA. This codes for CASSERGARAE. Given in full, the CDR3 is CASSERGARAETLYF.

This clone was picked up many times. Gene and germline names: mouse. The sequence runs out 4 residues before the end of the CDR3; the remainder is reconstructed from the germline J gene. The gene calls are TRBV17 and TRBJ2-1; D ambiguous. Trimming removed 2 bases at V and 5 bases at J, with 7 bases between. Germline V gene sequence: CDR1 MNHDT, CDR2 YYDKIL. The CDR3 is 13 residues long. The CDR3 bases that were read are TGTGCTAGCAGTAGATACAGAAATGCT. The encoded protein is CASSRYRNA. The full CDR3 sequence reads CASSRYRNAEQFF.

Details on this clone: Gene names are the mouse ones. CDR3 residues: CASSQEHWVDTQYF. CDR3 DNA (partial): TGTGCCAGCAGCCAAGAGCACTGGGTGGAC. V gene TRBV5 combines with J gene TRBJ2-5, with D possibly matching TRBD2 (6 bases). The read finishes 4 residues shy of the CDR3 end, and the germline J gene is used to complete it. The germline gives CDR1 LGHNA, CDR2 YNLKQL (reference sequence). The CDR3 covers 14 residues.

Concerning this clone itself: The gene names given are mouse names. The read ends 4 residues before the CDR3 terminus; that terminus is restored from the germline J gene. Within the sample, other DNA sequences also encode this same CDR3. The V call is TRBV5, the J call TRBJ2-7; 8 nucleotides line up with TRBD2. Germline V gives CDR1 LGHNA, CDR2 YNLKQL (reference sequence). This CDR3 spans 14 amino acids. The CDR3 spells CASSQRLGGYEQYF. The covered CDR3 bases are TGTGCCAGCAGCCAACGGCTGGGGGGATAT.

This clone has only a few counts. Mouse gene names apply. From the germline J gene comes the end of the CDR3, since the read stops 4 residues before it. The chain recombines TRBV19 with TRBJ2-3; perhaps TRBD1 as D (5 bases). Trimming removed 8 bases at V and 4 bases at J, with 8 bases between. The germline CDR1 and CDR2 sequences are FNHDT and SITEND (reference sequence). The CDR3 is 11 residues long. The DNA read from the CDR3 is TGTGCCAGGAGGGGTTCAGAA. Its protein product is CARRGSE. The complete CDR3 reads CARRGSETLYF. Full variable domain (rest looked up from reference TRBV19 and TRBJ2-3): GGIITQTPKFLIGQEGQKLTLKCQQNFNHDTMYWYRQDSGKGLRLIYYSITENDLQKGDLSEGYDASREKKSSFSLTVTSAQKNEMAVFLCARRGSETLYFGSGTRLTVL.

With respect to this clone: Gene and germline names: mouse. The read falls 4 residues short of the CDR3 end, and the missing part is taken from the germline J gene. The V call is TRBV13-3, the J call TRBJ1-2; tentatively, D is TRBD1 (6 bases). V was cut by 4 bases and J by 4 bases, with 11 bases left in between. CDR1 is NNHDY, CDR2 SYVADS, per germline. The CDR3 runs to 13 residues. The sequenced CDR3 bases are TGTGCCAGCAGTCCGGGACAAACCTCC. Encoded protein: CASSPGQTS. The entire CDR3 sequence reads CASSPGQTSDYTF.

This clone was picked up a small number of times. All gene names here are mouse names. The read ends 3 residues early relative to the CDR3; the germline J gene fills the gap. V is TRBV31 and J is TRBJ1-6; possible D gene TRBD1, 6 bases. TRBJ1-6 belongs to the ORF category, with a function that is uncertain. The CDR3 is 15 amino acids. The germline V gene encodes CDR1 GKSSPN and CDR2 SITVG. The V end lost 0 bases, the J end lost 1 base, and 7 bases lay between the germline ends. This chain's CDR3 is CAWSLGQSYNSPLYF. CDR3 DNA, as far as it was read: TGTGCCTGGAGTCTCGGACAGTCCTATAATTCGCCC.

On this clone: Gene names follow the mouse nomenclature. The read ends 4 residues early relative to the CDR3; the germline J gene fills the gap. This chain uses TRBV5 with TRBJ2-3; D gene uncertain. The germline V and J ends were trimmed by 0 bases and 2 bases, with 3 bases remaining between them. Germline-derived CDR1 and CDR2 are LGHNA and YNLKQL (reference sequence). The CDR3 contains 13 residues. The part of the CDR3 DNA that was read is TGTGCCAGCAGCCAAGACTATGCAGAA. The encoded protein is CASSQDYAE. The whole CDR3 protein is CASSQDYAETLYF.

This clone was seen only a few times. The genes and germline here are from mouse. With the read ending 4 residues before the CDR3 end, the germline J gene is used to fill in that end. V usage is TRBV5 and J usage is TRBJ1-2, with 9 nucleotides matching TRBD1. The junction had 6 bases not matched to a gene; V was cut back by 3 bases and J by 4 bases. CDR1 and CDR2 from the germline V gene are LGHNA and YNLKQL (reference sequence). This CDR3 comprises 15 residues. This CDR3 reads CASSHGQGRSSDYTF. CDR3 DNA (partial): TGTGCCAGCAGCCACGGACAGGGGAGGAGCTCC.